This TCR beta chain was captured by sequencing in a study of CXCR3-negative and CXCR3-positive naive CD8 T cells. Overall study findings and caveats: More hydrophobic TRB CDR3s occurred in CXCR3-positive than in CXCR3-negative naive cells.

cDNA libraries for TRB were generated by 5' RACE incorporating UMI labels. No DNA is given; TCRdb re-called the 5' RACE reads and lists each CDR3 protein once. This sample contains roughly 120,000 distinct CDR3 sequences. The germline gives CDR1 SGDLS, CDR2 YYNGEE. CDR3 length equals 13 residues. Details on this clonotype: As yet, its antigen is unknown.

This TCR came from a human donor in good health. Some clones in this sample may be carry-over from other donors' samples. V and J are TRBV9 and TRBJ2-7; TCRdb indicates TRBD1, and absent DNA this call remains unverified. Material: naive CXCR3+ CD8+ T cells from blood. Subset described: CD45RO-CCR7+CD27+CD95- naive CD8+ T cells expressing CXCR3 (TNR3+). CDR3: CASSDDREIEQYF.